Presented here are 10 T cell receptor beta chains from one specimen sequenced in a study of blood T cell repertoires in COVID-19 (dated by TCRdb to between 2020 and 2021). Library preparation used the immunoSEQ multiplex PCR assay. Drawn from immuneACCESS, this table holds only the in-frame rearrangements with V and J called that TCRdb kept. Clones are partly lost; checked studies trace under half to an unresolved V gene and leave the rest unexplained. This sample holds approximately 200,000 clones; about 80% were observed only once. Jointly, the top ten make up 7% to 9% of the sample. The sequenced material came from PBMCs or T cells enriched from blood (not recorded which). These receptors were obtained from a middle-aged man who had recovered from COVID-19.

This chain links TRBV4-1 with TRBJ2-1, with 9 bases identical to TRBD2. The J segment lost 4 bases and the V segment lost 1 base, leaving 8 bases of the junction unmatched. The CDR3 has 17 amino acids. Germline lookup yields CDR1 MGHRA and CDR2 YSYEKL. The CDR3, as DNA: TGCGCCAGCAGCCAAGTCGCTCTAGCGGGGAAATACAATGAGCAGTTCTTC. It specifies CASSQVALAGKYNEQFF.

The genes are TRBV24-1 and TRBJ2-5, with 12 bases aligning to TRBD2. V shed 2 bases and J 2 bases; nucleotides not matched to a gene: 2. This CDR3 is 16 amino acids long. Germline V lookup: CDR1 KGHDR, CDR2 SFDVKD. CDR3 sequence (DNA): TGTGCCACCAGTGATTCTCTAGCGGGGGGGCAAGAGACCCAGTACTTC. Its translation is CATSDSLAGGQETQYF.

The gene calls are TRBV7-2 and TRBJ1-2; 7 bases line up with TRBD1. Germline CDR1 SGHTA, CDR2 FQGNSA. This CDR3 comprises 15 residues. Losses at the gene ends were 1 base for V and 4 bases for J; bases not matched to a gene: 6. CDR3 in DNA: TGTGCCAGCAGCTTAGGGGCAGGGGGGCTCTATGGCTACACCTTC. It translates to CASSLGAGGLYGYTF.

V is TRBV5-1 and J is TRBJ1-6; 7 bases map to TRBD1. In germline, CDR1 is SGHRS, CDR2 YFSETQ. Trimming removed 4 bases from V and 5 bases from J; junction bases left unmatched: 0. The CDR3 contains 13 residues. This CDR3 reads CASSDRDNSPLHF. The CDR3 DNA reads TGCGCCAGCAGCGACAGGGATAATTCACCCCTCCACTTT.

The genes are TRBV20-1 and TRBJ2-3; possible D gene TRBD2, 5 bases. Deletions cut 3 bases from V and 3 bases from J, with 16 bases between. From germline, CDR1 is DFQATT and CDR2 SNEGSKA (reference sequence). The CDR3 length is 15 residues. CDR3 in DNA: TGCAGTGCTAGTGACGGCGGGCTCGGGACAGATACGCAGTATTTT. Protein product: CSASDGGLGTDTQYF.

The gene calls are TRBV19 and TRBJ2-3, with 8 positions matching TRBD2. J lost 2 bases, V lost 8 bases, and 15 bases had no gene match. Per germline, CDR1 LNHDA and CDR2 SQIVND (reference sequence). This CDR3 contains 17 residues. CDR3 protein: CASQPRGGGTYTDTQYF. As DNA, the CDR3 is TGTGCCAGTCAACCTCGAGGCGGGGGGACCTACACAGATACGCAGTATTTT.

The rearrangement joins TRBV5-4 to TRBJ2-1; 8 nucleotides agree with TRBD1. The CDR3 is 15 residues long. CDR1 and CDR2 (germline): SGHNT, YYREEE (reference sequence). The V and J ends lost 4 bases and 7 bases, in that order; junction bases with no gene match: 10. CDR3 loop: CASSGGQGAGNEQFF. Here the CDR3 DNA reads TGTGCCAGCAGCGGTGGGCAGGGGGCTGGGAATGAGCAGTTCTTC.

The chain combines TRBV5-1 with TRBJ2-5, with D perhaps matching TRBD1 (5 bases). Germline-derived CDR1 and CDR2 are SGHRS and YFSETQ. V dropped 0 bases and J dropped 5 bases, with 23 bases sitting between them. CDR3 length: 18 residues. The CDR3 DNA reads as TGCGCCAGCAGCTTGGCGAAGCGTGGAGCTTACAAGGGGGAGACCCAGTACTTC. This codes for CASSLAKRGAYKGETQYF.

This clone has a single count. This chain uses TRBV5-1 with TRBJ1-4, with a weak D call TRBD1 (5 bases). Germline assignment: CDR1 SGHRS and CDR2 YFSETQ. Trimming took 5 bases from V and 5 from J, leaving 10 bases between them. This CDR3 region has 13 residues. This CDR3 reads CASRGTENEKLFF. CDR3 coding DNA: TGCGCCAGCAGAGGGACTGAGAATGAAAAACTGTTTTTT.

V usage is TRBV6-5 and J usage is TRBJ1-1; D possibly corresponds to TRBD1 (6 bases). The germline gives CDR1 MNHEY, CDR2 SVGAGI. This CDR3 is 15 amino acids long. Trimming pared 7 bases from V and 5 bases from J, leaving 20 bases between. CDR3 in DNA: TGTGCCAGCACCTCTCCGAGGGGGGGTTGGACTGAAGCTTTCTTT. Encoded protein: CASTSPRGGWTEAFF.